This TCR beta chain comes out of a study of technical replicates of blood from a few donors. The germline CDR1 and CDR2 sequences are MNHEY and SVGAGI. The CDR3 runs to 13 residues. V lost 7 bases, J lost 5 bases, and 14 bases lay in between. Sequencing used immunoSEQ multiplex PCR; TCRdb keeps in-frame clones, though not all of them. The sample has some 77,000 clones; around nine tenths are singletons. The chain uses TRBV6-5 and TRBJ1-1; D is unclear. This clonotype was obtained from a human donor in good health. The sample was T cells isolated from PBMCs. The CDR3 is CASTHLPGTEAFF. The CDR3 DNA reads TGTGCCAGCACCCATCTCCCGGGGACTGAAGCTTTCTTT.